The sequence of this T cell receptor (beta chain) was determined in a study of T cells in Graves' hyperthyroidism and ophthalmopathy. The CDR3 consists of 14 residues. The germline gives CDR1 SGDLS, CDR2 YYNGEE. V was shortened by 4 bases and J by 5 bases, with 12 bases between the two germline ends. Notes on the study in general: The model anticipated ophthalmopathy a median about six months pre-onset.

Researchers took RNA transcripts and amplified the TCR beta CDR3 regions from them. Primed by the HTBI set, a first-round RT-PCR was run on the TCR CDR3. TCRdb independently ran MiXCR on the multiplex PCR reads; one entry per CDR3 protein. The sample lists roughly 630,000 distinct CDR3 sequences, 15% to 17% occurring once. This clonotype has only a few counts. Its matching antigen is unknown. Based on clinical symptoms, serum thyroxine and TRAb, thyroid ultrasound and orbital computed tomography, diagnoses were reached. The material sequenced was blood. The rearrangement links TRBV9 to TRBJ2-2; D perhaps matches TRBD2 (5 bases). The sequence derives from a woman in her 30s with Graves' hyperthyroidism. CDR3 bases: TGTGCCAGCAGCACACTTAGCGTTACCGGGGAGCTGTTTTTT. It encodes CASSTLSVTGELFF.